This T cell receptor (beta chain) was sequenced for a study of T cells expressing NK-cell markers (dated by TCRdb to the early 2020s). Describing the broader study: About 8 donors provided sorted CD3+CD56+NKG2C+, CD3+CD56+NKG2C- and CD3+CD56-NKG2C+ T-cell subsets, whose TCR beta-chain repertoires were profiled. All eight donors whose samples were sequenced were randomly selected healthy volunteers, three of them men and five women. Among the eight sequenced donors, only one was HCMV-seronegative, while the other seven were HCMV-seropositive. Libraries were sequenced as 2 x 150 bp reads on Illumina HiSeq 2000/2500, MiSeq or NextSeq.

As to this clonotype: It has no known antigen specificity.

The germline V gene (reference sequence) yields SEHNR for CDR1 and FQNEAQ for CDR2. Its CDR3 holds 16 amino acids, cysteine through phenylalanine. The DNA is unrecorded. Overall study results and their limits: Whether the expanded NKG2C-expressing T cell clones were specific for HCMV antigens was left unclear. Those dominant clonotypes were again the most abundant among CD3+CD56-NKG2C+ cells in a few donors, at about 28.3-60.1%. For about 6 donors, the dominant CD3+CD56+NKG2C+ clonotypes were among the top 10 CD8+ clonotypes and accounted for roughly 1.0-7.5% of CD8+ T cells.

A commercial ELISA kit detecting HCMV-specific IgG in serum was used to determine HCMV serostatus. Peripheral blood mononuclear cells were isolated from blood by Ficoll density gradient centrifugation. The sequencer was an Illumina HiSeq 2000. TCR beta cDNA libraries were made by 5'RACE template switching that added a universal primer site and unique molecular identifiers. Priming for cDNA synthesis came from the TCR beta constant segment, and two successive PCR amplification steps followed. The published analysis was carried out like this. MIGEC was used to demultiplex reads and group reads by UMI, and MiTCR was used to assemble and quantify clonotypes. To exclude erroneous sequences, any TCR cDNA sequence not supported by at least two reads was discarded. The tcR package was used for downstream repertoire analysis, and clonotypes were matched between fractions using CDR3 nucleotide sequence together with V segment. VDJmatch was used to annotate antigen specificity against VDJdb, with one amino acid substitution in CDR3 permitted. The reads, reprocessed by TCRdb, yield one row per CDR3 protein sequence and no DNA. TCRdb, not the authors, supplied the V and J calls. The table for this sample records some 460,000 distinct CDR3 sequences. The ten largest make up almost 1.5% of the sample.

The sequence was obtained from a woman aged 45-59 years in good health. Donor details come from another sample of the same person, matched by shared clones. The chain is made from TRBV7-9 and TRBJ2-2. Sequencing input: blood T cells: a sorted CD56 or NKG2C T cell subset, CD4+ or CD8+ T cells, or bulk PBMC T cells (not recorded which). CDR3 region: CASSSRAVYNTGELFF.